This T cell receptor (beta chain) was identified during a study of CXCR3-negative and CXCR3-positive naive CD8 T cells. Study details: Per library, roughly 1.6 +/- 0.3 million reads; 120 million to 150 million TRB reads overall.

Sorts that each held 300,000 cells were run in triplicate for every CD8+ T cell subset. The CDR3 runs 14 residues. Looked up from germline, CDR1 is MDHEN and CDR2 is SYDVKM. Via 5' RACE with UMI labels, TRB cDNA libraries were prepared. TCRdb re-analyzed the 5' RACE reads; it lists each CDR3 protein once, without DNA. The sample's table shows 38,000 or so distinct CDR3 sequences. Sequencing used memory CD8+ T cells from blood. The V call is TRBV28, the J call TRBJ2-5. The TCR was taken from a human donor in good health. Some clones in this sample may be carry-over from other donors' samples. CDR3 region: CASSRRAFLETQYF.